The 31 T cell receptor beta chains below come from one sample, sequenced in a study of somatic mutations in cytotoxic T cells in rheumatoid arthritis. Clones were sequenced by immunoSEQ multiplex PCR, and TCRdb holds only the in-frame ones, with some missing. Of approximately 16,000 clones in the sample, approximately 84% were seen once. The material sequenced was CD8+ T cells sorted from blood. The receptor source for this set is an adult with rheumatoid arthritis.

CDR3: CASSLVVGSGRGNEQFF. As DNA, the CDR3 is TGTGCCAGCAGCTTAGTTGTCGGCTCCGGAAGAGGGAATGAGCAGTTCTTC. This chain uses TRBV11-2 with TRBJ2-1; a weak D match, TRBD2 (5 bases). The V end was cut by 1 base, the J end by 7 bases, with 20 bases between. CDR1 SGHAT and CDR2 FQNNGV come from the germline V gene. This CDR3 contains 17 residues. Full variable domain (missing parts from reference TRBV11-2 and TRBJ2-1): EAGVAQSPRYKIIEKRQSVAFWCNPISGHATLYWYQQILGQGPKLLIQFQNNGVVDDSQLPKDRFSAERLKGVDSTLKIQPAKLEDSAVYLCASSLVVGSGRGNEQFFGPGTRLTVL.

The V and J genes are TRBV10-2 and TRBJ1-5; 8 bases are a match to TRBD1. Germline trimming cut 0 bases from V and 5 bases from J; bases unmatched to any gene: 3. Germline CDR1 reads WSHSY; CDR2 reads SAAADI. The CDR3 extends over 15 amino acids. The CDR3 reads CASSESTGEDQPQHF. CDR3 sequence (DNA): TGCGCCAGCAGTGAGTCGACAGGGGAAGATCAGCCCCAGCATTTT.

The J gene is TRBJ1-4, the V gene TRBV27; no firm D call. V lost 6 bases and J lost 3, with 11 bases in between. CDR1 MNHEY and CDR2 SMNVEV come from the germline V gene (reference sequence). The CDR3 totals 14 residues. The CDR3 reads CASSLSPSNEKLFF. The CDR3 coding sequence is TGTGCCAGCAGCCTGAGCCCTTCTAATGAAAAACTGTTTTTT.

This clone was recorded a few times. This chain joins TRBV11-3 and TRBJ2-7; a weak D match, TRBD2 (5 bases). This CDR3 comprises 13 residues. V lost 5 bases and J 7 bases, leaving 15 bases between the germline ends. Germline CDR1 and CDR2: SGHNT and YENEEA. CDR3 residues: CASSPLEGGEQYF. CDR3 in DNA: TGTGCCAGCAGCCCCCTCGAGGGTGGAGAGCAGTACTTC. The whole variable domain, filled in from reference TRBV11-3 and TRBJ2-7, reads EAGVVQSPRYKIIEKKQPVAFWCNPISGHNTLYWYLQNLGQGPELLIRYENEEAVDDSQLPKDRFSAERLKGVDSTLKIQPAELGDSAVYLCASSPLEGGEQYFGPGTRLTVT.

The chain joins TRBV7-8 to TRBJ2-1, with 8 bases that match TRBD1. Trimming took 1 base from V and 7 from J; bases not matched to a gene: 18. Germline CDR1 and CDR2: SGHVS and FQNEAQ. There are 19 residues in the CDR3. CDR3 sequence: CASSLVAGGESGPVNEQFF. DNA for the CDR3: TGTGCCAGCAGCTTAGTGGCAGGGGGCGAGTCCGGGCCGGTGAATGAGCAGTTCTTC.

The rearrangement uses TRBV30 and TRBJ2-7; D might be TRBD1 or TRBD2, each matching 5 bases. The V and J ends lost 0 bases and 0 bases respectively, with 9 bases between them. The germline CDR1 and CDR2 sequences are GTSNPN and SVGIG (reference sequence). The CDR3 extends over 14 amino acids. CDR3 nucleotides: TGTGCCTGGAGTGTACTGGGGACCTCCTACGAGCAGTACTTC. It specifies CAWSVLGTSYEQYF. Drawing the rest from reference TRBV30 and TRBJ2-7, the complete variable domain is SQTIHQWPATLVQPVGSPLSLECTVEGTSNPNLYWYRQAAGRGLQLLFYSVGIGQISSEVPQNLSASRPQDRQFILSSKKLLLSDSGFYLCAWSVLGTSYEQYFGPGTRLTVT.

The chain carries TRBV19 and TRBJ1-5; unclear D gene. V lost 2 bases and J 0 bases, leaving 8 bases between the germline ends. Germline V gives CDR1 LNHDA, CDR2 SQIVND (reference sequence). The CDR3 contains 15 residues. CDR3 DNA: TGTGCCAGTAGTATATCGGATTATAGCAATCAGCCCCAGCATTTT. Its translation: CASSISDYSNQPQHF.

The V and J genes are TRBV5-1 and TRBJ2-3; unclear D gene. The germline V and J ends were trimmed by 4 bases and 0 bases, with 15 bases remaining between them. This CDR3 region has 16 residues. Per the germline V gene, CDR1 is SGHRS and CDR2 is YFSETQ. CDR3 residues: CASSLLTFPSTDTQYF. CDR3 in DNA: TGCGCCAGCAGCCTACTGACTTTCCCTAGCACAGATACGCAGTATTTT.

The chain carries TRBV4-1 and TRBJ1-6; D unresolved. This CDR3 spans 15 amino acids. Germline V gene lookup returns CDR1 MGHRA and CDR2 YSYEKL. Trimming removed 0 bases from V and 10 bases from J, with 13 bases in between. CDR3 sequence: CASSQDGGLRSPLHF. The CDR3 nucleotides read TGCGCCAGCAGCCAAGATGGCGGTCTGCGATCACCCCTCCACTTT.

The V call is TRBV6-5, the J call TRBJ2-2; D is perhaps TRBD2 (6 bases). This CDR3 has 16 amino acids. Trimming removed 2 bases from V and 6 bases from J, with 16 bases in between. Germline CDR1 and CDR2: MNHEY and SVGAGI. CDR3 coding DNA: TGTGCCAGCAGTTACGGTCGGGGGAAGGTCGCCGGGGAGCTGTTTTTT. Its translation: CASSYGRGKVAGELFF.

The rearrangement joins TRBV19 to TRBJ2-1; maybe TRBD1 (7 bases). The V end lost 7 bases, the J end lost 9 bases, and 16 bases lay between the germline ends. The CDR3 is made up of 13 amino acids. Germline values: CDR1 LNHDA, CDR2 SQIVND (reference sequence). The DNA for the CDR3 is TGTGCCAGTATCAACAGGGGACTGGGTGAGCAGTTCTTC. Its protein is CASINRGLGEQFF.

The chain links TRBV10-1 to TRBJ2-7; TRBD1 agrees at 8 bases. V lost 7 bases and J lost 6; bases outside the gene matches: 5. Germline V lookup: CDR1 WNHNN, CDR2 SYGVQD (reference sequence). This CDR3 is built from 12 residues. This chain's CDR3 is CASIGQGPEQYF. The CDR3, as DNA: TGCGCCAGCATAGGACAGGGCCCCGAGCAGTACTTC.

CDR3 sequence (DNA): TGTGCCAGCAGTCCCCCCTGGAACAGGGACGGTTACCAGTGGGGAAACACCATATATTTT. Its translation is CASSPPWNRDGYQWGNTIYF. This chain connects TRBV28 to TRBJ1-3; D is possibly TRBD1 (6 bases). V shed 5 bases and J shed 4 bases, with 30 bases lying between them. This CDR3 comprises 20 residues. Per germline, CDR1 MDHEN and CDR2 SYDVKM.

The chain combines TRBV5-6 with TRBJ2-1; D is possibly TRBD1 (6 bases). Trimming pared 6 bases from V and 4 bases from J, leaving 11 bases between. The germline gives CDR1 SGHDT, CDR2 YYEEEE. The CDR3 has 13 amino acids. CDR3 amino acids: CASKNRDYNEQFF. DNA of the CDR3: TGTGCCAGCAAAAACAGGGATTACAATGAGCAGTTCTTC.

Notes on this clone: Its ends do not fully match the called genes, so a read error is possible. V is TRBV4-2 and J is TRBJ2-7; TRBD2 agrees at 7 bases. Germline loops: CDR1 LGHNA, CDR2 YNFKEQ. The CDR3 runs to 13 residues. CDR3 protein: CASSLVGGEEMAF. In DNA, the CDR3 is TGTGCCAGCAGCTTGGTGGGGGGGGAAGAGATGGCCTTC.

This clone was observed a few times. The chain employs TRBV6-7 and TRBJ1-1; D is perhaps TRBD1 (5 bases). TRBV6-7 is treated as an ORF (open reading frame) with a function not yet certain. CDR3 length: 12 residues. V gave up 6 bases and J gave up 4 bases, with 9 bases separating them. CDR3 nucleotide sequence: TGTGCCAGCAGATCAGGGAGCACTGAAGCTTTCTTT. It is translated as CASRSGSTEAFF.

This clone was counted between two and nine times. The V and J genes are TRBV6-1 and TRBJ2-4, with 7 bases that match TRBD1. The CDR3 covers 18 residues. V gave up 0 bases and J gave up 0 bases; unmatched junction bases: 8. The germline V gene has CDR1 MNHNS and CDR2 SASEGT. DNA of the CDR3: TGTGCCAGCAGTGAAGCGCTTTTGACAGGGATAGCCAAAAACATTCAGTACTTC. This sequence encodes CASSEALLTGIAKNIQYF.

The chain joins TRBV15 to TRBJ2-7, with TRBD1 identical over 8 bases. The CDR3 length is 16 residues. Germline V gene lookup returns CDR1 LNHNV and CDR2 YYDKDF (reference sequence). J lost 3 bases, V lost 1 base, and 8 bases had no gene match. The CDR3 is CATSRGGQGRDYEQYF. CDR3 coding DNA: TGTGCCACCAGCAGAGGTGGACAGGGAAGAGACTACGAGCAGTACTTC.

This clone was seen just once. The rearrangement links TRBV2 to TRBJ2-7, with D hard to call. The germline V and J ends were trimmed by 3 bases and 3 bases, with 15 bases remaining between them. The CDR3 contains 15 residues. Germline V CDR1 and CDR2: SNHLY, FYNNEI. The CDR3 loop is CASSDNESPRYEQYF. The CDR3 nucleotides read TGTGCCAGCAGTGACAACGAGTCTCCCCGCTACGAGCAGTACTTC.

The gene calls are TRBV15 and TRBJ1-5, with 7 bases aligning to TRBD1. The CDR3 sequence is 17 residues long. Unmatched junction bases numbered 20, after V lost 7 bases and J lost 8 bases. Germline CDR1 and CDR2: LNHNV and YYDKDF (reference sequence). The CDR3 sequence: CATTSRYGTALQEPQHF. The DNA for the CDR3 is TGTGCCACCACCTCCCGATATGGGACAGCTCTTCAGGAGCCCCAGCATTTT.

The chain recombines TRBV5-8 with TRBJ2-2; the match to TRBD1 covers 9 bases. V gave up 0 bases and J gave up 5 bases; unmatched junction bases: 5. Germline CDR1 is SGHTS and CDR2 is YDEGEE. The CDR3 contains 16 residues. The CDR3 DNA is TGTGCCAGCAGCTTGGTTGGGACAGGGATAACCGGGGAGCTGTTTTTT. Amino acids: CASSLVGTGITGELFF.

The V gene is TRBV7-9, the J gene TRBJ2-5; D gene unclear. Per germline, CDR1 SEHNR and CDR2 FQNEAQ (reference sequence). V was trimmed by 8 bases and J by 3 bases, leaving 10 bases between them. The CDR3 runs to 12 residues. The CDR3 DNA reads TGTGCCAGCCGCGAGAGAGAAGAGACCCAGTACTTC. Encoded protein: CASREREETQYF.

The genes are TRBV4-1 and TRBJ1-2; 7 bases match TRBD1. Per the germline V gene, CDR1 is MGHRA and CDR2 is YSYEKL. Trimming cost V 1 base and J 7 bases; bases outside gene matches: 6. This CDR3 is 14 amino acids long. The DNA for the CDR3 is TGCGCCAGCAGCCAAGTGAGGGAGGGGGCTGGCTACACCTTC. This codes for CASSQVREGAGYTF.

This chain links TRBV7-9 with TRBJ2-5, with 9 nucleotides matching TRBD2. From germline, CDR1 is SEHNR and CDR2 FQNEAQ (reference sequence). Trimming at V came to 5 bases and at J to 5 bases, leaving 15 bases not matched to a gene. This CDR3 is built from 17 residues. CDR3 coding DNA: TGTGCCAGCAGCGGCGGGGGGGGGCTCGGGCTGTCCGAGACCCAGTACTTC. This codes for CASSGGGGLGLSETQYF. The full variable domain, with the rest looked up from reference TRBV7-9 and TRBJ2-5, is DTGVSQNPRHKITKRGQNVTFRCDPISEHNRLYWYRQTLGQGPEFLTYFQNEAQLEKSRLLSDRFSAERPKGSFSTLEIQRTEQGDSAMYLCASSGGGGLGLSETQYFGPGTRLLVL.

The J gene is TRBJ2-1, the V gene TRBV6-1, with 8 bases aligning to TRBD1. J gave up 0 bases and V 5 bases, and 3 bases lay outside the gene matches. CDR1 and CDR2 (germline): MNHNS, SASEGT. The CDR3 consists of 15 residues. The DNA for the CDR3 is TGTGCCAGCAGTCTCGGACAGGGCTCCTACAATGAGCAGTTCTTC. This codes for CASSLGQGSYNEQFF.

A few counts support this clone. The chain joins TRBV27 to TRBJ2-2, with D possibly being TRBD1 (5 bases). Deletions cut 1 base from V and 0 bases from J, with 9 bases between. CDR1 is MNHEY, CDR2 SMNVEV, per germline (reference sequence). CDR3 size: 16 residues. This chain's CDR3 is CASSLLRTTNTGELFF. The CDR3 DNA follows: TGTGCCAGCAGTTTATTAAGGACAACGAACACCGGGGAGCTGTTTTTT.

This chain links TRBV7-9 with TRBJ1-1, with D possibly being TRBD1 (5 bases). Trimming stripped 1 base from V and 4 bases from J, with 13 bases between. The germline V gene encodes CDR1 SEHNR and CDR2 FQNEAQ (reference sequence). The CDR3 runs to 15 residues. The DNA for the CDR3 is TGTGCCAGCAGCTTAGTGGGGATGGGGGGCACTGAAGCTTTCTTT. It translates to CASSLVGMGGTEAFF.

The chain carries TRBV10-2 and TRBJ1-2; D unresolved. Germline values: CDR1 WSHSY, CDR2 SAAADI. V was cut by 3 bases and J by 8 bases, with 16 bases left in between. CDR3 length: 14 amino acids. The CDR3 region is CASSEVGYASGYTF. In nucleotides, the CDR3 is TGCGCCAGCAGTGAAGTCGGGTACGCGTCGGGCTACACCTTC.

The genes are TRBV29-1 and TRBJ2-3, with D perhaps matching TRBD1 or TRBD2 (5 bases each). V lost 6 bases to trimming and J lost 2 bases, with 15 bases between them. The CDR3 extends over 14 amino acids. Per the germline V gene, CDR1 is SQVTM and CDR2 is ANQGSEA. CDR3 sequence reads: CSVHRDGHTDTQYF. CDR3 sequence (DNA): TGCAGCGTACACCGGGACGGACACACAGATACGCAGTATTTT.

In its sample, this clone was seen a few times. This sequence joins TRBV10-1 and TRBJ2-7; D gene unclear. This CDR3 is built from 10 residues. The germline gives CDR1 WNHNN, CDR2 SYGVQD (reference sequence). V lost 3 bases and J 11 bases, leaving 8 bases between the germline ends. This CDR3 is CASSDTEKYF. Written as DNA, the CDR3 is TGCGCCAGCAGTGATACAGAGAAGTACTTC.

The V and J genes are TRBV12-5 and TRBJ1-1; no firm D call. The ends were cut back, 6 bases at V and 0 bases at J, with 11 bases in the middle. This CDR3 is built from 14 residues. The germline V gene encodes CDR1 LGHNT and CDR2 FRNRAP. CDR3 nucleotide sequence: TGTGCTAGTGGAGATACAAGTATGAACACTGAAGCTTTCTTT. Translating gives CASGDTSMNTEAFF.